Reported below is one T cell receptor (beta chain). Its antigen is currently not known. There are no base qualities to consult, and no much larger clone falls within one base. The CDR1 and CDR2 encoded by the germline V gene are SGHTA and FQGTGA. V is cut by 4 bases and J by 4 bases, and the space between the germline ends is 1 base. The CDR3 contains 10 residues, cysteine and phenylalanine counted. The retained sequence is limited to the CDR3, 30 bases, with the frame set at the first base. This sample was included in a study of shared T cell receptors in the human thymus (dated by TCRdb to the early 2020s). About the full investigation: The study examined how the human thymus generates shared, self-reactive T-cell receptor alpha chains.

Library generation was performed with the immunoSEQ multiplex PCR assay. Drawn from immuneACCESS, this table holds only the in-frame rearrangements with V and J called that TCRdb kept. Clones are partly lost; checked studies trace under half to an unresolved V gene and leave the rest unexplained. The sample table shows about 380,000 clones, and 95% are seen once. The leading ten clones occupy around 0.019% of the sample. Sequencing was performed on thymocytes. The chain joins TRBV7-3 to TRBJ2-5, with no confidently assigned D gene. The TCR originated in a human donor. CDR3 protein: CASSSETQYF. At the DNA level, the sequence is TGTGCCAGCAGCTCAGAGACCCAGTACTTC.